Listed here are 9 T cell receptor beta chains from one sample, sequenced in a study of cytomegalovirus exposure and HLA in healthy donors. Researchers ran the PCR with 60 Vbeta and 13 Jbeta primers. TCRdb's table, derived via immunoSEQ multiplex PCR, lists solely in-frame clones and lacks some. Counted here are 95,000 to 150,000 clones, 75% to 90% occurring once; the ten biggest clones make up approximately 2.1%. Sequencing used PBMCs. The receptor set was obtained from a man aged 25-45 years in good health and CMV-seronegative.

This chain connects TRBV28 to TRBJ1-4, with D hard to call. The CDR3 totals 16 residues. CDR1 is MDHEN and CDR2 is SYDVKM in the germline V gene. Trimming left V 2 bases short and J 5 bases short, with 15 bases between. This CDR3 is CASSLPSDNQNEKLFF. The CDR3 DNA is TGTGCCAGCAGTTTACCTTCTGACAACCAGAATGAAAAACTGTTTTTT.

The DNA of the CDR3 is TGTGCCAGCAGCACGACAGGGACGACTAATGAAAAACTGTTTTTT. Translating it yields CASSTTGTTNEKLFF. The rearrangement links TRBV5-6 to TRBJ1-4, with 7 bases aligning to TRBD1. Trimming removed 4 bases from V and 2 bases from J; junction bases left unmatched: 5. This CDR3 contains 15 residues. CDR1 is SGHDT, CDR2 YYEEEE, per germline.

This sequence joins TRBV27 and TRBJ2-7, with no clear D. The V end lost 2 bases, the J end lost 0 bases, and 11 bases lay between the germline ends. Looked up from germline, CDR1 is MNHEY and CDR2 is SMNVEV (reference sequence). The CDR3 sequence is 15 residues long. CDR3 in DNA: TGTGCCAGCAGTTTAATCGGCAGGCCCTCCTACGAGCAGTACTTC. It codes for CASSLIGRPSYEQYF.

The chain links TRBV5-1 to TRBJ1-1, with D unresolved. Germline CDR1 is SGHRS and CDR2 is YFSETQ. The CDR3 loop spans 13 amino acids. Trimming removed 0 bases from V and 1 base from J, with 4 bases in between. Here the CDR3 DNA reads TGCGCCAGCAGCTTGGGAGGGAACACTGAAGCTTTCTTT. This gives the protein CASSLGGNTEAFF.

Note on this clone: The same CDR3 also results from other DNA sequences found in this sample. This chain uses TRBV9 with TRBJ2-7; a possible D gene is TRBD1 (6 bases). Germline V gives CDR1 SGDLS, CDR2 YYNGEE. The CDR3 is made up of 14 amino acids. Trimming left V 2 bases short and J 2 bases short, with 11 bases between. CDR3 sequence: CASSVGQGTYEQYF. DNA for the CDR3: TGTGCCAGCAGCGTGGGGCAGGGGACCTACGAGCAGTACTTC.

This chain links TRBV6-5 with TRBJ1-5; the D is unclear. The CDR3 is 16 amino acids. Germline V CDR1 and CDR2: MNHEY, SVGAGI. V was cut by 0 bases and J by 0 bases, with 9 bases left in between. Written as DNA, the CDR3 is TGTGCCAGCAGTTACTCGGCGGGGTATAGCAATCAGCCCCAGCATTTT. Protein sequence: CASSYSAGYSNQPQHF.

This clone was recorded a few times. This sequence joins TRBV7-7 and TRBJ2-1, with 10 bases fitting TRBD2. V was clipped by 1 base and J by 5 bases; unmatched bases: 11. This CDR3 contains 18 residues. In germline, CDR1 is SSHAT, CDR2 FNYEAQ (reference sequence). The CDR3 DNA follows: TGTGCCAGCAGCTTAGACCCGCCTCTAGCGGGGGCCAACAATGAGCAGTTCTTC. Protein sequence: CASSLDPPLAGANNEQFF.

The CDR3 bases are TGTGCCAGCAGCTTAAAGTGGGGCGAGGGGGAGCTGTTTTTT. Amino acid sequence: CASSLKWGEGELFF. V is TRBV11-2 and J is TRBJ2-2; a possible D gene is TRBD1 (5 bases). V gave up 2 bases and J gave up 8 bases, with 12 bases separating them. There are 14 residues in the CDR3. Germline assignment: CDR1 SGHAT and CDR2 FQNNGV.

A remark on this clone: The junction shows a germline mismatch at one end, possibly a read error. The gene calls are TRBV11-2 and TRBJ2-6, with 7 bases identical to TRBD1. Germline CDR1 reads SGHAT; CDR2 reads FQNNGV. The CDR3 is 18 amino acids. The CDR3 nucleotides are TGTGCCAGCAGCCCCCGACAGGGATATTCCTCTGGGGCCAACGGCCTGACTTTC. It translates to CASSPRQGYSSGANGLTF.